This T cell receptor beta chain appears in the sequencing data of a study of T cell clonality in common variable immunodeficiency. Notes on the study in general: Reportedly, TCR beta sequences from common variable immunodeficiency showed fewer deletions and N-nucleotide insertions.

Trimming at V came to 0 bases and at J to 3 bases, leaving 3 bases not matched to a gene. CDR3 length: 14 residues. Germline loops: CDR1 DFQATT, CDR2 SNEGSKA (reference sequence). This clone was seen at least ten times. Its antigen is unknown. The read stops 3 residues short of the end of the CDR3; the missing end is completed from the germline J gene. Sequenced by immunoSEQ multiplex PCR; TCRdb stores in-frame clones only, minus some. The repertoire consists of just over 20,000 clones, none detected only once. This TCR was recovered from a human donor with common variable immunodeficiency. Source material: peripheral blood mononuclear cells. The gene calls are TRBV20-1 and TRBJ2-7; 9 bases are shared with TRBD1. CDR3 DNA (partial): TGCAGTGCTAGAGATCCGGGACAGGGCTACGAG. This gives the protein CSARDPGQGYE. The entire CDR3 reads CSARDPGQGYEQYF.